This record looks at one T cell receptor beta chain sequence and its context. Its antigen is not identified. Trimming at V came to 6 bases and at J to 7 bases, leaving 9 bases not matched to a gene. Germline V CDR1 and CDR2: MDHEN, SYDVKM. The CDR3 sequence is 15 residues long. This sample was included in a study of cytomegalovirus exposure and HLA in healthy donors. Study-level findings and limits: The study recorded 160 or so TCR beta chains that were cytomegalovirus-associated. Versus the roughly 640-donor mean, an Asian-associated ancestry cluster reportedly showed fewer N-insertions in a later analysis. One variant, a missense change in DCLRE1C, was linked in a later analysis to TCR beta V- and J-gene trimming. Earlier analysis found most TCR beta V segments productive about 90% or about 30% of the time.

PCR amplification relied on 60 Vbeta primers (plus 13 Jbeta primers). Generated by immunoSEQ multiplex PCR, the TCRdb table keeps only in-frame clones and is missing some. The data hold approximately 160,000 clones, with under 90% observed a single time. The genes are TRBV28 and TRBJ2-2; TRBD1 matches at 9 bases. The source material was PBMCs. The TCR sequence derives from a man aged 18 to 30 in good health and CMV-seronegative. CDR3 sequence: CASRRDRVLGGELFF. The CDR3 DNA follows: TGTGCCAGCAGGAGGGACAGGGTCCTTGGCGGGGAGCTGTTTTTT.